These 6 T cell receptor beta chains were all obtained from the same sample, sequenced in a study of T cells in Graves' hyperthyroidism and ophthalmopathy. Researchers took RNA transcripts and amplified the TCR beta CDR3 regions from them. The primer set for the first-round RT-PCR of the TCR CDR3 was HTBI. TCRdb processed the multiplex PCR reads anew with MiXCR; each CDR3 protein has one entry. The table records about 52,000 distinct CDR3 sequences, roughly half of them present only once. Sequencing used blood. The receptors stem from a woman aged 45 to 65 with Graves' ophthalmopathy.

This clonotype was recorded at least ten times. V usage is TRBV2 and J usage is TRBJ2-1; 12 bases line up with TRBD2. The length of the CDR3 is 15 residues. Germline V CDR1 and CDR2: SNHLY, FYNNEI. V lost 7 bases and J lost 4; bases outside the gene matches: 5. The CDR3 nucleotides are TGTGCCAGCACCCGGGGGACTAGCGGGTACAATGAGCAGTTCTTC. It translates to CASTRGTSGYNEQFF.

This clonotype has just a few counts. The CDR3, as DNA: TGTGCCAGCAAACCAACACGGAACACTGAAGCTTTCTTT. The encoded protein is CASKPTRNTEAFF. The chain couples TRBV27 to TRBJ1-1; D call uncertain. Per germline, CDR1 MNHEY and CDR2 SMNVEV (reference sequence). Between the trimmed V and J ends, which lost 7 bases and 1 base, there was a span of 10 bases. The CDR3 is made up of 13 amino acids.

J is TRBJ2-1 and V is TRBV15; 11 bases agree with TRBD1. Germline loops: CDR1 LNHNV, CDR2 YYDKDF (reference sequence). The CDR3 length is 15 residues. Germline trimming cut 4 bases from V and 2 bases from J; bases unmatched to any gene: 1. The DNA of the CDR3 is TGTGCCACCAGCAAGGACAGGGGGCCCTACAATGAGCAGTTCTTC. This codes for CATSKDRGPYNEQFF.

The chain has TRBV2 and TRBJ2-2, with D possibly being TRBD1 (6 bases). With 4 bases removed from V and 9 bases from J, the gap between germline ends came to 6 bases. CDR3 length equals 11 residues. Germline V gene lookup returns CDR1 SNHLY and CDR2 FYNNEI. CDR3 sequence: CASSGDRELFF. CDR3 in DNA: TGTGCCAGCAGTGGGGACAGGGAGCTGTTTTTT.

A note on this clonotype: The CDR3 end shows no conserved phenylalanine or tryptophan, and so a read error is likely. The limits of the CDR3 on the DNA are not certain, so only TCRdb's listed CDR3 is given. CDR3 residues: CASSVSWG. The chain uses TRBV9 and TRBJ1-2; TRBD1, the table's D call, lacks a check against the DNA. The germline gives CDR1 SGDLS, CDR2 YYNGEE. The CDR3 spans 8 residues, counting both ends.

The chain combines TRBV27 with TRBJ1-1; a possible D gene is TRBD1 (5 bases). Trimming left V 6 bases short and J 6 bases short, with 17 bases between. In germline, CDR1 is MNHEY, CDR2 SMNVEV (reference sequence). The CDR3 contains 14 residues. CDR3 in DNA: TGTGCCAGCAGCCGAGGGGTATCTGCCGCTGAAGCTTTCTTT. The encoded protein is CASSRGVSAAEAFF.